Sequencing of this T cell receptor (beta chain) was carried out in a study of T-cell memory formation after mild COVID-19 listed by TCRdb under 2021. Background on the whole study: TCR sequence clusters from the two donors were found to be largely donor specific. In two donors, T-cell clones that expanded and contracted after mild COVID-19 were tracked by sequencing TCRalpha and TCRbeta repertoires over time. The cohort was made up of two young adult volunteers, one female and one male, who were previously healthy.

Ficoll-Paque density gradient centrifugation was used to isolate PBMCs. From the cysteine through the phenylalanine, the CDR3 covers 15 amino acids. The retained sequence is limited to the CDR3, 45 bases, with the frame set at the first base. The V end loses 0 bases and the J end loses 2 bases, and a stretch of 7 bases separates them. CDR1 is given as MNHEY and CDR2 as SVGAGI, both from the germline V gene. Sequencer: Illumina NovaSeq 6000. cDNA libraries for TCRalpha and TCRbeta were prepared by 5'RACE using constant-segment primers, with sample barcodes and unique molecular identifiers added. RNA was extracted from every sample with Trizol reagent. Libraries were amplified in two PCR steps, with a second sample barcode and Illumina TruSeq adapters added in the second step. Libraries were sequenced on an Illumina NovaSeq with 2 x 150 bp paired-end reads. Processing in the source paper ran as follows. The reads were demultiplexed and collapsed into UMI-guided consensus sequences using migec v1.2.7. Using mixcr v2.1.11, UMI consensuses were aligned to TRA and TRB V and J templates and then assembled into clonotypes. Clonotypes were classified as expanded or contracted when called significant by both edgeR and NoisET, with noise models trained on biological replicates. For edgeR calls, the cutoffs were a false discovery rate-adjusted p below 0.01 and a log2 fold-change threshold of 1. As an exploratory analysis of dynamics, max-normalized trajectories of the 1000 most abundant clonotypes were examined by PCA with hierarchical clustering. Each responding clone was given a CD4 or CD8 phenotype based on the CD4+ and CD8+ repertoires, which had been sequenced separately. TCRdb applied fastp at Q25 and MiXCR to the public reads, then kept only in-frame beta chains. Rows are unified per CDR3 protein, each entry keeping the most common DNA and genes. None of the V and J calls come from the authors' own analysis; TCRdb made them. This sample has about 280,000 distinct CDR3 sequences in its table, and 8% to 10% of those were observed once. Approximately 23% of the sample belongs to the ten largest clones.

What the research found in general, with its limitations: Whether the second-wave clones peaking on day 37 were SARS-CoV-2 specific was not confirmed. Clones contracting from day 15 to 85 had balanced CD4/CD8 phenotypes, while a second wave expanding from day 15 to 37 was biased towards CD4+. Only a couple of mild cases were covered in the study, and larger cohorts including severe cases with pre-infection samples were considered necessary. Contracting CD4+ clones were found mainly in CM and EM memory subsets, while CD8+ clones were enriched in EMRA. Some responding clones were found in pre-infection memory, which suggests that pre-existing cross-reactive memory T cells took part in the SARS-CoV-2 response.

This clonotype was counted at least ten times. The antigen this receptor binds is unknown. One base away there is no much larger clone; base qualities are not given. The sample was PBMCs or a T cell subset sorted from them (not recorded which). The chain was built from TRBV6-5 and TRBJ2-2; TRBD2 could be the D gene, as 6 bases match. This receptor was taken from a man between 18 and 35 years old who had mild COVID-19 (a few samples of this study predate the infection). The sample titles of this study are shuffled in the database, so cell type and time point are left out; the donor was told from shared clones. The CDR3 protein sequence reads: CASSYSGGNTGELFF. DNA sequence: TGTGCCAGCAGTTACTCGGGGGGTAACACCGGGGAGCTGTTTTTT.